One sample yielded the 22 T cell receptor beta chains listed below, sequenced in a study of cytomegalovirus exposure and HLA in healthy donors. Use of 60 Vbeta and 13 Jbeta primers characterized the PCR. Profiling relied on immunoSEQ multiplex PCR, and the TCRdb table lists in-frame clones only, not all of them. The repertoire holds about 110,000 clones, with about 70% as singletons. Sequencing used PBMCs. Source of these receptors: a man aged 25 to 40 in good health and CMV-seronegative.

The chain recombines TRBV27 with TRBJ2-7; 10 bases agree with TRBD1. J was trimmed by 3 bases and V by 6 bases; bases with no gene match: 5. Germline V gives CDR1 MNHEY, CDR2 SMNVEV (reference sequence). The CDR3 spans 14 residues. CDR3 in amino acids: CASRWGTGVYEQYF. The CDR3 DNA sequence: TGTGCCAGCAGGTGGGGGACAGGGGTCTACGAGCAGTACTTC.

This chain links TRBV11-2 with TRBJ2-7, with D unresolved. This CDR3 region has 14 residues. Trimming cost V 5 bases and J 3 bases, with 14 bases left between them. CDR1 and CDR2 from the germline V gene are SGHAT and FQNNGV. In DNA form, the CDR3 reads TGTGCCAGCAGCCTAAATCTAGAAAGCTACGAGCAGTACTTC. It translates to CASSLNLESYEQYF. The full variable domain, rest sourced from reference TRBV11-2 and TRBJ2-7, is EAGVAQSPRYKIIEKRQSVAFWCNPISGHATLYWYQQILGQGPKLLIQFQNNGVVDDSQLPKDRFSAERLKGVDSTLKIQPAKLEDSAVYLCASSLNLESYEQYFGPGTRLTVT.

This rearrangement joins TRBV6-1 to TRBJ2-5; D is perhaps TRBD2 (5 bases). This CDR3 is built from 13 residues. Looked up from germline, CDR1 is MNHNS and CDR2 is SASEGT. Trimming removed 5 bases at V and 7 bases at J, with 14 bases between. The CDR3 protein is CASSRTHPGTQYF. CDR3 sequence (DNA): TGTGCCAGCAGTCGGACTCATCCAGGGACCCAGTACTTC.

The chain recombines TRBV11-2 with TRBJ1-5, with D unclear. This CDR3 has 14 residues. Germline V gives CDR1 SGHAT, CDR2 FQNNGV. Trimming cost V 3 bases and J 3 bases, with 9 bases left between them. The CDR3 spells CASSFSGDNQPQHF. CDR3 in DNA: TGTGCCAGCAGCTTTAGCGGGGACAATCAGCCCCAGCATTTT.

This clone was recorded only once. The V and J genes are TRBV2 and TRBJ2-5, with D maybe TRBD2 (5 bases). CDR1 and CDR2 (germline): SNHLY, FYNNEI. CDR3 length equals 12 residues. V dropped 7 bases and J dropped 1 base, with 7 bases sitting between them. The CDR3 DNA follows: TGTGCCAGCAACGAGGGCCAAGAGACCCAGTACTTC. The encoded protein is CASNEGQETQYF.

The chain carries TRBV27 and TRBJ2-7; 11 positions agree with TRBD2. J gave up 1 base and V 5 bases, and 4 bases lay outside the gene matches. The CDR3 loop spans 15 amino acids. CDR1 is MNHEY, CDR2 SMNVEV, per germline (reference sequence). CDR3 region: CASSLAGGASYEQYF. The CDR3 DNA follows: TGTGCCAGCAGTCTAGCGGGAGGAGCGTCCTACGAGCAGTACTTC.

The chain links TRBV7-2 to TRBJ1-2, with D possibly TRBD1 on 6 matching bases. Germline assignment: CDR1 SGHTA and CDR2 FQGNSA. Trimming stripped 1 base from V and 4 bases from J, with 10 bases between. The CDR3 consists of 14 residues. The CDR3 spells CASSLGSQGYGYTF. CDR3 DNA: TGTGCCAGCAGCTTAGGGTCACAGGGCTATGGCTACACCTTC.

This chain links TRBV11-3 with TRBJ2-1, with 8 bases identical to TRBD1. The junction had 11 bases not matched to a gene; V was cut back by 4 bases and J by 9 bases. Germline CDR1 reads SGHNT; CDR2 reads YENEEA. CDR3 length equals 15 residues. Here the CDR3 reads CASSSGQGTAGEQFF. CDR3 sequence (DNA): TGTGCCAGCAGCTCCGGACAGGGAACGGCGGGTGAGCAGTTCTTC. The variable domain in full, with the rest retrieved from reference TRBV11-3 and TRBJ2-1, is EAGVVQSPRYKIIEKKQPVAFWCNPISGHNTLYWYLQNLGQGPELLIRYENEEAVDDSQLPKDRFSAERLKGVDSTLKIQPAELGDSAVYLCASSSGQGTAGEQFFGPGTRLTVL.

The chain carries TRBV6-4 and TRBJ1-2, with a tentative D call TRBD1 (6 bases). CDR3 length: 17 amino acids. CDR1 and CDR2 (germline): MRHNA, SNTAGT. Trimming took off 3 bases at V and 7 bases at J, with 24 bases between the two ends. CDR3 in amino acids: CASSEEGGAQMARGYTF. CDR3 nucleotide sequence: TGTGCCAGCAGTGAAGAAGGGGGGGCGCAAATGGCGCGTGGCTACACCTTC.

V is TRBV11-3 and J is TRBJ2-1; D might be TRBD1 (5 bases). The length of the CDR3 is 12 residues. CDR1 is SGHNT, CDR2 YENEEA, per germline. V was pared by 6 bases and J by 7 bases, with 10 bases between. CDR3 amino acids: CASRAQANEQFF. The CDR3, as DNA: TGTGCCAGCAGGGCACAGGCTAATGAGCAGTTCTTC.

This chain uses TRBV2 with TRBJ1-1; D is undetermined. Germline V lookup: CDR1 SNHLY, CDR2 FYNNEI. The CDR3 runs to 14 residues. Trimming stripped 8 bases from V and 6 bases from J, with 19 bases between. CDR3 sequence: CASRAGSWLAEAFF. In DNA, the CDR3 is TGTGCCAGCCGGGCGGGTTCGTGGCTCGCTGAAGCTTTCTTT.

This clone appeared a few times. This chain uses TRBV6-5 with TRBJ1-5, with a possible D match to TRBD1 (6 bases). There are 15 residues in the CDR3. Germline CDR1 reads MNHEY; CDR2 reads SVGAGI. V lost 2 bases to trimming and J lost 3 bases, with 11 bases between them. CDR3: CASSYGAGANQPQHF. In DNA, the CDR3 is TGTGCCAGCAGTTACGGGGCAGGGGCCAATCAGCCCCAGCATTTT.

This sequence joins TRBV6-1 and TRBJ1-1; 8 bases align to TRBD1. Germline values: CDR1 MNHNS, CDR2 SASEGT. Germline trimming cut 6 bases from V and 1 base from J; bases unmatched to any gene: 4. The CDR3 runs to 14 residues. The CDR3 is CASRRGQANTEAFF. In DNA, the CDR3 is TGTGCCAGCAGGCGGGGACAGGCGAACACTGAAGCTTTCTTT.

V usage is TRBV9 and J usage is TRBJ2-1; D may be TRBD2 (8 bases). The CDR3 has 17 residues. Trimming pared 4 bases from V and 7 bases from J, leaving 24 bases between. Germline V gene lookup returns CDR1 SGDLS and CDR2 YYNGEE. Here the CDR3 reads CASSPFGGEGATNEQFF. Written as DNA, the CDR3 is TGTGCCAGCAGCCCGTTCGGGGGGGAGGGGGCTACAAATGAGCAGTTCTTC.

The chain joins TRBV28 to TRBJ1-5, with D perhaps TRBD1 (6 bases). This CDR3 has 15 residues. Trimming removed 6 bases at V and 4 bases at J, with 16 bases between. The germline V gene has CDR1 MDHEN and CDR2 SYDVKM. The CDR3: CASRYRDAINQPQHF. CDR3 coding DNA: TGTGCCAGCAGGTACAGGGACGCCATAAATCAGCCCCAGCATTTT.

Regarding this clone: Compared with germline, one end of the junction differs, possibly owing to a read error. The chain joins TRBV15 to TRBJ2-1; tentative D call: TRBD2 (6 bases). The CDR3 contains 16 residues. Per the germline V gene, CDR1 is LNHNV and CDR2 is YYDKDF (reference sequence). CDR3 in DNA: TGTGCCACCAGCAGGGGAGCGGGCCTCTCCAACAATGAGCAGTTCTTC. Residues: CATSRGAGLSNNEQFF.

The table lists this clone with a count of one. At one end, the junction sequence differs from germline, possibly due to a read error. The chain joins TRBV4-3 to TRBJ2-7; weak D call: TRBD1 (6 bases). The CDR3 contains 15 residues. Germline CDR1 LGHNA, CDR2 YSLEER. CDR3 sequence: CASSRISDSGYGQYF. CDR3 bases: TGCGCCAGCAGCCGGATCTCGGACAGTGGCTACGGGCAGTACTTC.

The V call is TRBV5-6, the J call TRBJ2-4; a weak D match, TRBD1 (5 bases). Trimming pared 2 bases from V and 0 bases from J, leaving 9 bases between. CDR1 and CDR2 (germline): SGHDT, YYEEEE. The CDR3 runs to 15 residues. The DNA for the CDR3 is TGTGCCAGCAGCTTCTGGGGCACAGCCAAAAACATTCAGTACTTC. Its protein is CASSFWGTAKNIQYF. Complete variable domain (other parts from reference TRBV5-6 and TRBJ2-4): DAGVTQSPTHLIKTRGQQVTLRCSPKSGHDTVSWYQQALGQGPQFIFQYYEEEERQRGNFPDRFSGHQFPNYSSELNVNALLLGDSALYLCASSFWGTAKNIQYFGAGTRLSVL.

The chain joins TRBV9 to TRBJ1-2; 7 nucleotides align to TRBD1. The CDR3 loop spans 13 amino acids. Germline lookup yields CDR1 SGDLS and CDR2 YYNGEE. V was clipped by 4 bases and J by 7 bases; unmatched bases: 7. CDR3 DNA: TGTGCCAGCAGCCCCGGACAGGACATTGGCTACACCTTC. Its translation: CASSPGQDIGYTF.

This clone occurred a few times. The rearrangement uses TRBV6-5 and TRBJ1-1; the match to TRBD1 covers 7 bases. Looked up from germline, CDR1 is MNHEY and CDR2 is SVGAGI. V lost 2 bases and J lost 4; bases outside the gene matches: 10. The CDR3 consists of 16 residues. CDR3 region: CASSYRRGQRPTEAFF. The CDR3 region has the DNA TGTGCCAGCAGTTACCGGAGGGGACAGCGCCCCACTGAAGCTTTCTTT.

J is TRBJ2-3 and V is TRBV2; tentative D call: TRBD2 (5 bases). CDR3 length: 15 amino acids. Trimming took 0 bases from V and 4 from J, leaving 11 bases between them. In germline, CDR1 is SNHLY, CDR2 FYNNEI. CDR3 coding DNA: TGTGCCAGCAGTGAAGCGGAGAGGGCGTCAGATACGCAGTATTTT. It encodes CASSEAERASDTQYF.

CDR3 nucleotides: TGTGCCAGCTCACCCCGGGGTCTCGACGCCAACGAGCAGTACTTC. This encodes CASSPRGLDANEQYF. V gene TRBV18 combines with J gene TRBJ2-7; D might be TRBD2 (5 bases). V shed 3 bases and J shed 5 bases, with 17 bases lying between them. CDR1 and CDR2 from the germline V gene are KGHSH and LQKENI. CDR3 length equals 15 residues.